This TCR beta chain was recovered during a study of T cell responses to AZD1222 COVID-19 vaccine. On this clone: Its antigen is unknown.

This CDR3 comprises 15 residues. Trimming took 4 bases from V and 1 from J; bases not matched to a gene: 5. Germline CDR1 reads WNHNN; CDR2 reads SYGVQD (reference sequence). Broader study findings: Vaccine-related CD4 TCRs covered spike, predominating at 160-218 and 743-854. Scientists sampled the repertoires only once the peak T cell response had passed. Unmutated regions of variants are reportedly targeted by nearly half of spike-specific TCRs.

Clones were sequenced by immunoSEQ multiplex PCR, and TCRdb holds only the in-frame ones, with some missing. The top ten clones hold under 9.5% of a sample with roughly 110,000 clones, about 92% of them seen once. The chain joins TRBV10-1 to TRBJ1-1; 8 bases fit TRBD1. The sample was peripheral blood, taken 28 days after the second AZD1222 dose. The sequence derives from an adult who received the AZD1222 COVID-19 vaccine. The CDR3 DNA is TGCGCCAGCAGTGTTGGGACAGGATCGAACACTGAAGCTTTCTTT. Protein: CASSVGTGSNTEAFF.